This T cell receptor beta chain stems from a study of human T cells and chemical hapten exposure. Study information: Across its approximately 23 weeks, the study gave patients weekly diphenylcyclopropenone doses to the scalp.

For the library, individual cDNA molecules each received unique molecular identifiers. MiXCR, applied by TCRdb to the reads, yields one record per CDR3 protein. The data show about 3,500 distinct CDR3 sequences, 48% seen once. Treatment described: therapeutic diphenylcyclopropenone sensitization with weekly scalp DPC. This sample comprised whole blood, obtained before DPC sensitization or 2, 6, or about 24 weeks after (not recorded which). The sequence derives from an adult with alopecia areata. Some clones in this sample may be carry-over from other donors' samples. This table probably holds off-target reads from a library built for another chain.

The CDR3 DNA is TGTGCCAGCAGTGGAAGGAGAGTTTGGGGGGAGCAGTACTTC. Translated: CASSGRRVWGEQYF. The chain combines TRBV2 with TRBJ2-7, with D possibly being TRBD1 or TRBD2 (5 bases each). Trimming shortened V by 4 bases and J by 7 bases, and 17 bases separated the two germline ends. Germline-derived CDR1 and CDR2 are SNHLY and FYNNEI. The CDR3 runs 14 residues.